Below are 11 T cell receptor beta chains sequenced from a single sample in a study of prognosis after radiotherapy for stage I lung cancer. Two rounds of multiplex PCR amplified TCR beta CDR3 from genomic DNA. It was primers specific to each TRBV and TRBJ gene that first-round PCR used. From the multiplex PCR reads, TCRdb called clonotypes with MiXCR, one entry per CDR3 protein. The profile shows 20,000 to 30,000 distinct CDR3 sequences, around 43% of them singletons. Specimen: PBMCs, collected before or after stereotactic body radiation therapy (not recorded which). These receptors all stem from a donor aged 50 or older with non-small cell lung cancer.

This clonotype was detected a few times. The rearrangement uses TRBV18 and TRBJ2-3; 11 bases map to TRBD1. V dropped 0 bases and J dropped 0; count of bases not matched to a gene: 2. Germline V lookup: CDR1 KGHSH, CDR2 LQKENI. This CDR3 contains 17 residues. DNA of the CDR3: TGTGCCAGCTCACCACCGGACAGGGGGCCAAGCACAGATACGCAGTATTTT. This sequence encodes CASSPPDRGPSTDTQYF.

V and J are TRBV6-2 or TRBV6-3 and TRBJ1-1; 9 nucleotides line up with TRBD1. This CDR3 has 14 residues. Germline trimming cut 7 bases from V and 7 bases from J; bases unmatched to any gene: 10. Germline assignment: CDR1 MNHEY and CDR2 SVGEGT. This CDR3 is CASMIQGAKVEAFF. The CDR3 DNA is TGTGCCAGCATGATACAGGGGGCTAAGGTTGAAGCTTTCTTT.

This clonotype came up many times. The V and J genes are TRBV20-1 and TRBJ2-3; the match to TRBD2 covers 7 bases. The CDR3 runs to 15 residues. Per the germline V gene, CDR1 is DFQATT and CDR2 is SNEGSKA (reference sequence). V gave up 6 bases and J gave up 3 bases; unmatched junction bases: 12. The CDR3 bases are TGCAGTGCCCCTTCCGCCGGGGAGGGGACAGATACGCAGTATTTT. Its protein product is CSAPSAGEGTDTQYF.

The rearrangement uses TRBV6-2 or TRBV6-3 and TRBJ2-7; 9 positions agree with TRBD1. There are 14 residues in the CDR3. The germline V gene has CDR1 MNHEY and CDR2 SVGEGT. The V gene end was trimmed by 8 bases and the J gene end by 5 bases; junction bases not matched to a gene: 10. CDR3 DNA sequence: TGTGCCAGCGGGGAGACAGGGGGTGACCACGAGCAGTACTTC. Translating it yields CASGETGGDHEQYF.

In its sample, this clonotype was seen a few times. This chain uses TRBV7-9 with TRBJ2-7; the match to TRBD2 covers 7 bases. In germline, CDR1 is SEHNR, CDR2 FQNEAQ (reference sequence). CDR3 size: 13 residues. Trimming removed 7 bases from V and 7 bases from J; junction bases left unmatched: 10. CDR3 coding DNA: TGTGCCAGCAAAGCGGGGCCCGCTGAAGAGCAGTACTTC. Residues: CASKAGPAEEQYF.

The rearrangement links TRBV11-3 to TRBJ2-1; possibly TRBD1 for D (5 bases). The ends were cut back, 2 bases at V and 10 bases at J, with 6 bases in the middle. CDR3 size: 11 residues. Germline CDR1 is SGHNT and CDR2 is YENEEA. The CDR3: CASSLQGEQFF. DNA for the CDR3: TGTGCCAGCAGCTTACAGGGAGAGCAGTTCTTC.

This clonotype was detected ten times or more. V is TRBV4-1 and J is TRBJ1-3; no reliable D call. Trimming removed 2 bases from V and 0 bases from J, with 8 bases in between. The germline V gene encodes CDR1 MGHRA and CDR2 YSYEKL. The CDR3 length is 15 residues. In DNA form, the CDR3 reads TGCGCCAGCAGCCAATCAGGCGTCTCTGGAAACACCATATATTTT. Its protein product is CASSQSGVSGNTIYF.

This clonotype was picked up many times. The genes are TRBV7-9 and TRBJ2-7, with 7 bases lining up with TRBD1. The CDR3 runs to 13 residues. CDR1 is SEHNR and CDR2 is FQNEAQ in the germline V gene (reference sequence). The junction had 6 bases not matched to a gene; V was cut back by 5 bases and J by 5 bases. The CDR3 region has the DNA TGTGCCAGCAGCCTTACAGGGGCGGACGAGCAGTACTTC. This sequence encodes CASSLTGADEQYF. Full variable domain (rest looked up from reference TRBV7-9 and TRBJ2-7): DTGVSQNPRHKITKRGQNVTFRCDPISEHNRLYWYRQTLGQGPEFLTYFQNEAQLEKSRLLSDRFSAERPKGSFSTLEIQRTEQGDSAMYLCASSLTGADEQYFGPGTRLTVT.

This clonotype has a count of ten or more. V gene TRBV4-3 combines with J gene TRBJ2-7; the D gene could be TRBD1 or TRBD2 (5 bases each). CDR3 size: 13 residues. From germline, CDR1 is LGHNA and CDR2 YSLEER. Trimming shortened V by 8 bases and J by 3 bases, and 14 bases separated the two germline ends. The CDR3 protein is CASSEPGGYEQYF. The CDR3 nucleotides read TGCGCCAGCTCGGAGCCTGGGGGCTACGAGCAGTACTTC.

Notes on this clonotype: The germline gene is not matched at one end of the junction; a read error may be the cause. The V call is TRBV12-3 or TRBV12-4, the J call TRBJ2-7, with D maybe TRBD1 (8 bases). The CDR3 sequence is 14 residues long. CDR3 region: CASRPHRGDYEKYF. The CDR3, as DNA: TGTGCCAGCAGACCCCACAGGGGGGACTACGAGAAGTACTTC.

Regarding this clonotype: A read error may be the cause here, since a much bigger clone is one base away. V gene TRBV3-1 combines with J gene TRBJ2-5; unclear D gene. Trimming stripped 1 base from V and 1 base from J, with 1 base between. This CDR3 has 12 residues. CDR1 and CDR2 (germline): LGHDT, YNNKEL (reference sequence). DNA of the CDR3: TGTGCCAGCAGCCAAGTCCAAGAGACCCAGTACTTC. Translating gives CASSQVQETQYF.